This T cell receptor beta chain appears in the sequencing data of a study of Tregs in tolerant kidney transplant recipients. The study's findings and limits: Findings come from small patient numbers and require larger validation.

TCRdb's copy holds only in-frame clones and misses some; the assay was immunoSEQ multiplex PCR. Here the sample spans approximately 67,000 clones, roughly 92% being singletons. This clone was observed a handful of times. Antigen: not known. The CDR3 has 15 amino acids. Germline V gives CDR1 SEHNR, CDR2 FQNEAQ (reference sequence). Trimming removed 5 bases from V and 3 bases from J, with 14 bases in between. Sequencing was performed on CD8+ T cells from blood, taken before the transplant. The sequence derives from a human donor who received a combined kidney and bone marrow transplant. The rearrangement uses TRBV7-9 and TRBJ1-3, with D possibly matching TRBD1 (6 bases). The CDR3 region is CASSPLTGDGNTIYF. In DNA, the CDR3 is TGTGCCAGCAGCCCTTTGACAGGTGATGGAAACACCATATATTTT. The whole variable domain, remainder taken from reference TRBV7-9 and TRBJ1-3, is DTGVSQNPRHKITKRGQNVTFRCDPISEHNRLYWYRQTLGQGPEFLTYFQNEAQLEKSRLLSDRFSAERPKGSFSTLEIQRTEQGDSAMYLCASSPLTGDGNTIYFGEGSWLTVV.